This T cell receptor beta chain stems from a study of human T cells and chemical hapten exposure. Broader study findings: TCRs whose frequency exceeded 1 in 1000 remained the same following DPC sensitization.

The library put unique molecular identifiers onto individual cDNA molecules. TCRdb re-derived calls from the RACE reads in MiXCR, one entry per CDR3 protein. The sample records 85,000 to 120,000 distinct CDR3 sequences, 12% being singletons. The time point is: pre-sensitization, week 0. The treatment denotes: therapeutic diphenylcyclopropenone sensitization with weekly scalp DPC. In regard to this clonotype: Its antigen is unknown.

V was pared by 7 bases and J by 9 bases, with 4 bases of the junction left unmatched. The CDR3 is 13 residues long. The germline gives CDR1 WSHSY, CDR2 SAAADI. Source: whole blood, taken in connection with sensitization to the hapten diphenylcyclopropenone (DPC). The rearrangement joins TRBV10-2 to TRBJ1-6; 9 bases fit TRBD1. This sequence was found in a woman between 50 and 59 years old with alopecia areata. Some clones in this sample may be carry-over from other donors' samples. The CDR3 reads CASKGQGPSPLHF. Here the CDR3 DNA reads TGCGCCAGCAAGGGACAGGGACCTTCACCCCTCCACTTT.